The clone carrying this T cell receptor beta chain is medium-sized (0.01 to 0.1%) in the sample. CDR1 is LNHDA, CDR2 SQIVND, per germline (reference sequence). V shed 5 bases and J shed 12 bases, with 19 bases lying between them. The CDR3 sequence is 13 residues long. This record comes from a study of blood T cell repertoires in COVID-19. Across the study: Collection of acute and convalescent COVID-19 samples took place in the United States, Italy and Spain. From T cells, B-cell-depleted T cells, or PBMCs came the material, which was cDNA or gDNA.

Study processing details: Amplification from reference gene primers served as the basis for estimated nucleated cell counts. The repertoire was sequenced with immunoSEQ multiplex PCR; TCRdb's copy has only in-frame clones and lacks some. V and J calls and clone size are given by that table; D and trimming were obtained from the DNA. The sample lists 90,000 or so clones; 72% were seen once. The specimen was peripheral blood. This sequence joins TRBV19 and TRBJ1-2; tentatively, D is TRBD1 (5 bases). The receptor was derived from a woman older than 75 with acute or convalescent COVID-19. Here the CDR3 reads CASSGGLRGRDTF. In nucleotides, the CDR3 is TGTGCCAGTAGTGGGGGGTTGAGAGGAAGAGACACCTTC.